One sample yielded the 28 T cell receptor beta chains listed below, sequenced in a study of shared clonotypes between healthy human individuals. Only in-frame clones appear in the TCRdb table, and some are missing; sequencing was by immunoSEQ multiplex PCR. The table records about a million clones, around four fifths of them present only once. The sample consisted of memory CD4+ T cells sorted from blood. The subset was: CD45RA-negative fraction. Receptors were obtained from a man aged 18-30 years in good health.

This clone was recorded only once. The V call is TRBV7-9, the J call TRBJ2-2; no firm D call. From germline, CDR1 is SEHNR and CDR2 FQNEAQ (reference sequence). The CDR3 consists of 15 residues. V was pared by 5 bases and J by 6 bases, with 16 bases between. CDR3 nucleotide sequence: TGTGCCAGCAGCCCAGGTTCCTCTAAGGCCGGGGAGCTGTTTTTT. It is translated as CASSPGSSKAGELFF.

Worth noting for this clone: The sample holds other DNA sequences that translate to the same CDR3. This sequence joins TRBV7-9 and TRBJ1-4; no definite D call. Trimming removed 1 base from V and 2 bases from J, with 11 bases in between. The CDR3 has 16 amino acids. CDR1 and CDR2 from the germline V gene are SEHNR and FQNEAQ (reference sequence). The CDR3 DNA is TGTGCCAGCAGCTTAGGGCAGTTGGCGACTAATGAAAAACTGTTTTTT. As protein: CASSLGQLATNEKLFF.

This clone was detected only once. The CDR3 spells CASSEEGQGAFYEQYF. The CDR3 DNA reads TGTGCCAGCAGTGAAGAGGGGCAGGGGGCTTTCTACGAGCAGTACTTC. V usage is TRBV6-1 and J usage is TRBJ2-7; 8 nucleotides agree with TRBD1. This CDR3 spans 16 amino acids. Germline V gene data show CDR1 as MNHNS and CDR2 as SASEGT. The trim removed 1 base at V and 3 bases at J, leaving 8 bases unmatched.

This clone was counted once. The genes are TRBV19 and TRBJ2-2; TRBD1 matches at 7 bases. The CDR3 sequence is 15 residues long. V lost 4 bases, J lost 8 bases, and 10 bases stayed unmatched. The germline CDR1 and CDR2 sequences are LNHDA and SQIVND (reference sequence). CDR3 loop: CASSTGQMYKGELFF. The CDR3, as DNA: TGTGCCAGTAGTACGGGACAGATGTACAAGGGGGAGCTGTTTTTT. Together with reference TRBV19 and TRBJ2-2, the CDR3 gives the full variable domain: DGGITQSPKYLFRKEGQNVTLSCEQNLNHDAMYWYRQDPGQGLRLIYYSQIVNDFQKGDIAEGYSVSREKKESFPLTVTSAQKNPTAFYLCASSTGQMYKGELFFGEGSRLTVL.

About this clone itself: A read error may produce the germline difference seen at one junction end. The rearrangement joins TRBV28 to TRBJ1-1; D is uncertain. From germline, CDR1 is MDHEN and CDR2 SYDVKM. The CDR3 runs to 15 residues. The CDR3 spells CASSLGVLLKTEAFF. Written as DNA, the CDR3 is TGTGCCAGCAGTTTAGGGGTGTTATTGAAAACTGAAGCTTTCTTT.

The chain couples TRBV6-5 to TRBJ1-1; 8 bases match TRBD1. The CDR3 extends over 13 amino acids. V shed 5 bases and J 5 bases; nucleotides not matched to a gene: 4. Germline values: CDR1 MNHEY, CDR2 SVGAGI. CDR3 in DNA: TGTGCCAGCAGTCAGACAGGGGCGACTGAAGCTTTCTTT. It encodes CASSQTGATEAFF.

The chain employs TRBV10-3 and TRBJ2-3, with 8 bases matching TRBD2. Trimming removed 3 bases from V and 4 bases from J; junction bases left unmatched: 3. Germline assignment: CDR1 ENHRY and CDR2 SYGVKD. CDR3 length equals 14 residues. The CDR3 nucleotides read TGTGCCATCAGTGACGGGGGGGGGCCAGATACGCAGTATTTT. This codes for CAISDGGGPDTQYF.

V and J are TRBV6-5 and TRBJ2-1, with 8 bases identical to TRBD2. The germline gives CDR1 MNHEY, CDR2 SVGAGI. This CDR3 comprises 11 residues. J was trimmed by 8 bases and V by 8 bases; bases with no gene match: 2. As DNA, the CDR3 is TGTGCCAGCCGGGGGGGTCATGAGCAGTTCTTC. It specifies CASRGGHEQFF.

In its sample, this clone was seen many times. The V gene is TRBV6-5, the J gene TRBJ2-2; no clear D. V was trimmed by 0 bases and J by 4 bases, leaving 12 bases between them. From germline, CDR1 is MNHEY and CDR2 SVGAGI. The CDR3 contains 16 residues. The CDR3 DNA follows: TGTGCCAGCAGTTACTCGATAGCTTCTATCACCGGGGAGCTGTTTTTT. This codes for CASSYSIASITGELFF.

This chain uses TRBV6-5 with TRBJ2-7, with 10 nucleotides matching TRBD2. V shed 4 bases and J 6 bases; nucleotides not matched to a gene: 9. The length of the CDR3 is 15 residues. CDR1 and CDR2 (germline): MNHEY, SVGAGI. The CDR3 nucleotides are TGTGCCAGCAGTTCCTCCTTCGGACTAGCGGTCGAGCAGTACTTC. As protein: CASSSSFGLAVEQYF.

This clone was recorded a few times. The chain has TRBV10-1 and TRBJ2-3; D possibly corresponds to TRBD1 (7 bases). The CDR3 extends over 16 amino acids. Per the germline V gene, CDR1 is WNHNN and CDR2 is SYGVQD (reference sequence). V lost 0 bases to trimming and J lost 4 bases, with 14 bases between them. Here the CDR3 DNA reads TGCGCCAGCAGTGAGTCGACAGGGACGGGGGCAGATACGCAGTATTTT. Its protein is CASSESTGTGADTQYF.

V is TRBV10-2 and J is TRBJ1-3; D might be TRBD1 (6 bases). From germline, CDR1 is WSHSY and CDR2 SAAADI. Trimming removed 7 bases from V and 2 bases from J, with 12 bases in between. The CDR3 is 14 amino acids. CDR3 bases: TGCGCCAGCAAAGATACAGGGACTGGAAACACCATATATTTT. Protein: CASKDTGTGNTIYF.

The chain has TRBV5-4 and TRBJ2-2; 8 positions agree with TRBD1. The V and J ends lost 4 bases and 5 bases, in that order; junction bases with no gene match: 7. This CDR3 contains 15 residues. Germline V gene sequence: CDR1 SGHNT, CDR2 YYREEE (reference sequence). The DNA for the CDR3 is TGTGCCAGCAGCCCGGGACAGGAGCCTACCGGGGAGCTGTTTTTT. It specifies CASSPGQEPTGELFF.

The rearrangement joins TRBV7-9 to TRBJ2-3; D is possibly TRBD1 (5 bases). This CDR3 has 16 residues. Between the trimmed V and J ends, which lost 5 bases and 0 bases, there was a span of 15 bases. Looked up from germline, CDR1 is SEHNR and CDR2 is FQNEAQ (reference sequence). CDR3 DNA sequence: TGTGCCAGCAGCGAAGCAAGACAGACTAGCACAGATACGCAGTATTTT. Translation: CASSEARQTSTDTQYF.

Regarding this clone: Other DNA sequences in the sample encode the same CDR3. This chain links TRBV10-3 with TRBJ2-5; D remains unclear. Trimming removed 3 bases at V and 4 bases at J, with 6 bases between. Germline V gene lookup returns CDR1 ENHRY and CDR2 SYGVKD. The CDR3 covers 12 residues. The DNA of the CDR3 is TGTGCCATCAGTGACTTATCAGAGACCCAGTACTTC. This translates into CAISDLSETQYF.

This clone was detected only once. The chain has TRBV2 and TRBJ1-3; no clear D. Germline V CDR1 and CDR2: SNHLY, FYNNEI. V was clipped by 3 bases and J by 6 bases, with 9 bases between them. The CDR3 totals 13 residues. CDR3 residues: CASSESQKNTIYF. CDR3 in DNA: TGTGCCAGCAGTGAGAGTCAGAAAAACACCATATATTTT. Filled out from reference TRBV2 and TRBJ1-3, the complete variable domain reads EPEVTQTPSHQVTQMGQEVILRCVPISNHLYFYWYRQILGQKVEFLVSFYNNEISEKSEIFDDQFSVERPDGSNFTLKIRSTKLEDSAMYFCASSESQKNTIYFGEGSWLTVV.

The chain's CDR3 is CASRDKDSNIYGYTF. CDR3 nucleotides: TGTGCCAGCAGAGACAAGGACAGCAATATCTATGGCTACACCTTC. The chain joins TRBV2 to TRBJ1-2; possible D gene TRBD1, 6 bases. The germline V gene encodes CDR1 SNHLY and CDR2 FYNNEI. There are 15 residues in the CDR3. Deletions cut 6 bases from V and 4 bases from J, with 18 bases between.

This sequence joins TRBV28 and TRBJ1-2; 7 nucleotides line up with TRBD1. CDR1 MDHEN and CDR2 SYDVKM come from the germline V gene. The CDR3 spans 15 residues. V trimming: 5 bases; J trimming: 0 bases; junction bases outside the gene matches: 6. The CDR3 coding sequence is TGTGCCAGCAGTGGTACAGGGGCCGCTAACTATGGCTACACCTTC. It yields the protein CASSGTGAANYGYTF.

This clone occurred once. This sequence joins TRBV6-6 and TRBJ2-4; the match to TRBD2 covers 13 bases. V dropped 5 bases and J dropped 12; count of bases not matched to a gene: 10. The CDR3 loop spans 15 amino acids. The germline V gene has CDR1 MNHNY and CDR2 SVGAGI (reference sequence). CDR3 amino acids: CASSTGTSGIEDQYF. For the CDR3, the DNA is TGTGCCAGCAGTACCGGGACTAGCGGGATTGAAGATCAGTACTTC.

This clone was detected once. The CDR3 here is CASSFLTGGMNTEAFF. The CDR3 region has the DNA TGTGCCAGCAGCTTTTTGACAGGGGGCATGAACACTGAAGCTTTCTTT. The chain employs TRBV7-9 and TRBJ1-1; 10 nucleotides match TRBD1. Germline CDR1 is SEHNR and CDR2 is FQNEAQ (reference sequence). V lost 3 bases to trimming and J lost 0 bases; unmatched junction nucleotides: 4. The length of the CDR3 is 16 residues. Complete variable domain (other parts from reference TRBV7-9 and TRBJ1-1): DTGVSQNPRHKITKRGQNVTFRCDPISEHNRLYWYRQTLGQGPEFLTYFQNEAQLEKSRLLSDRFSAERPKGSFSTLEIQRTEQGDSAMYLCASSFLTGGMNTEAFFGQGTRLTVV.

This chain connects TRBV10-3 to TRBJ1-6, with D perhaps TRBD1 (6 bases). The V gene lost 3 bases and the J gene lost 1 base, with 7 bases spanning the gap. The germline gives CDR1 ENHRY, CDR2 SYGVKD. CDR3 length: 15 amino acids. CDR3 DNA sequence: TGTGCCATCAGTGAAGGGGGGTCCTATAATTCACCCCTCCACTTT. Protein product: CAISEGGSYNSPLHF.

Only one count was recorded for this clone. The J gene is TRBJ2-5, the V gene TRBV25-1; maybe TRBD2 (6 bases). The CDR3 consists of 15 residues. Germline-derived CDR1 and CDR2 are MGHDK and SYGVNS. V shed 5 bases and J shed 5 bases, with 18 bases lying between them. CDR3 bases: TGTGCCAGCAGTCTCCCACGGGGGATGGGGGAGACCCAGTACTTC. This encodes CASSLPRGMGETQYF.

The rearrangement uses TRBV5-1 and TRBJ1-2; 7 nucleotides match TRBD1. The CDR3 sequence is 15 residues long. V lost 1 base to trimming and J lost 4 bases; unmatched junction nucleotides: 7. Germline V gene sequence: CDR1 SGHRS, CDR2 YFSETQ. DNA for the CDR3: TGCGCCAGCAGCTTGAACCAGGGGGGTCGCTATGGCTACACCTTC. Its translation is CASSLNQGGRYGYTF.

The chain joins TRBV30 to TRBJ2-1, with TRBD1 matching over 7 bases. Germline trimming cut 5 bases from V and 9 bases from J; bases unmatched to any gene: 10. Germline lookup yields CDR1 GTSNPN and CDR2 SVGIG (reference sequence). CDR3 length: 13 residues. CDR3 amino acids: CAWGRGLGIEQFF. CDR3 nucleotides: TGTGCCTGGGGAAGGGGGCTGGGGATTGAGCAGTTCTTC. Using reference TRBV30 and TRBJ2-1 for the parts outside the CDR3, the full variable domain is SQTIHQWPATLVQPVGSPLSLECTVEGTSNPNLYWYRQAAGRGLQLLFYSVGIGQISSEVPQNLSASRPQDRQFILSSKKLLLSDSGFYLCAWGRGLGIEQFFGPGTRLTVL.

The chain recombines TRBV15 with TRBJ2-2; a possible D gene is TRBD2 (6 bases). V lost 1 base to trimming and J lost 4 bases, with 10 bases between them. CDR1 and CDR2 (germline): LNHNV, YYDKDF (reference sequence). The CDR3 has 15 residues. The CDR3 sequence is CATSRVGGVTGELFF. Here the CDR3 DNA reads TGTGCCACCAGCAGAGTGGGGGGAGTCACCGGGGAGCTGTTTTTT.

The CDR3: CASSYDIRSPLHF. The CDR3 nucleotides read TGTGCCAGTAGTTACGACATCAGGTCACCCCTCCACTTT. The chain couples TRBV19 to TRBJ1-6, with D hard to call. V lost 5 bases to trimming and J lost 10 bases, with 12 bases between them. This CDR3 contains 13 residues. Looked up from germline, CDR1 is LNHDA and CDR2 is SQIVND (reference sequence). Drawing the rest from reference TRBV19 and TRBJ1-6, the complete variable domain is DGGITQSPKYLFRKEGQNVTLSCEQNLNHDAMYWYRQDPGQGLRLIYYSQIVNDFQKGDIAEGYSVSREKKESFPLTVTSAQKNPTAFYLCASSYDIRSPLHFGNGTRLTVT.

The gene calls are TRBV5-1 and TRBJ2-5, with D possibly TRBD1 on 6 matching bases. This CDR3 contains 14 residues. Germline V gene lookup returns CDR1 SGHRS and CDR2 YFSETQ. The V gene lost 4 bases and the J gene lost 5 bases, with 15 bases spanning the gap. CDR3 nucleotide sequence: TGCGCCAGCAGCGCCGTCCCAGGGGTCGAGACCCAGTACTTC. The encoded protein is CASSAVPGVETQYF. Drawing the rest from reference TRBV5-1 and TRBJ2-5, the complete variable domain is KAGVTQTPRYLIKTRGQQVTLSCSPISGHRSVSWYQQTPGQGLQFLFEYFSETQRNKGNFPGRFSGRQFSNSRSEMNVSTLELGDSALYLCASSAVPGVETQYFGPGTRLLVL.

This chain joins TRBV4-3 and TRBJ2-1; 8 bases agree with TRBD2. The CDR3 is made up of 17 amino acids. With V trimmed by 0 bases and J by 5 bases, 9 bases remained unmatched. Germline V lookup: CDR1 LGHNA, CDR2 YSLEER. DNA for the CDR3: TGCGCCAGCAGCCAAGATAGTAGGACTAGCACAGACAATGAGCAGTTCTTC. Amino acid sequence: CASSQDSRTSTDNEQFF.